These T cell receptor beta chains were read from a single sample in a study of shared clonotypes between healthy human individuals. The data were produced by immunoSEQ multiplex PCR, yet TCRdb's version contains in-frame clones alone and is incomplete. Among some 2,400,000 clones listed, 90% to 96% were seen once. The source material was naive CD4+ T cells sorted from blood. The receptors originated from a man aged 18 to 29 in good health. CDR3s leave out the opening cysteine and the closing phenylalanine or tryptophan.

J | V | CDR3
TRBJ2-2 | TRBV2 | ACRVAANTGELF
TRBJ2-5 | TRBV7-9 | ASSIQGGGRTQY
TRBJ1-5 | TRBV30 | AWRRSSNQPQH
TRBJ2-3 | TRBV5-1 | ASSLDRTDTQY
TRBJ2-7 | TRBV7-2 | ASSVGLIAEQY
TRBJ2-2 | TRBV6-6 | ASSSWPGELF
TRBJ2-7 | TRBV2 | ASTVDRKAYEQY
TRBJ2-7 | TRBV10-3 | AIQLGGGSYEQY
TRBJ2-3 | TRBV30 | AWSGGTDTQY
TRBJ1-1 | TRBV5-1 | ASSLTGENTEAF
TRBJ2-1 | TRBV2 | ASSDGSSYNEQF
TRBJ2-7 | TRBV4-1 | ASSPGRTSVYEQY
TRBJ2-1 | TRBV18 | ASSPPQKPGNEQF
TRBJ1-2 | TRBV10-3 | AISEGPNAYGYT
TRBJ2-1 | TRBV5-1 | ASSLNLYNEQF
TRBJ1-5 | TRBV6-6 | ASRMTGPYQPQH
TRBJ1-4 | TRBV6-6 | ASTQGESPEKLF
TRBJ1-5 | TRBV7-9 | ASSPSSSRPQH
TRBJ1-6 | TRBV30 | AWCTGAGNSPLH
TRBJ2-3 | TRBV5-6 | ASSLARGGQSTDTQY
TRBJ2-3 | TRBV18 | ASSLGPLDTQY
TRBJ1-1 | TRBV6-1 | ASSEAGTLNTEAF